Following are 5 T cell receptor beta chains from one sample sequenced in a study of T cells after yellow fever vaccination. TCRdb analysed the 5' RACE reads with MiXCR anew, one entry per CDR3 protein. The profile covers hundreds of thousands of distinct CDR3 sequences, with less than 9.5% appearing a single time and around 3.5% taken by the ten largest. The sequencing here drew on CD4+ T cells sorted from PBMCs, taken 5 days after the yellow fever booster vaccination. These TCRs come from a man aged 18 to 30 who received the YFV17D yellow fever vaccine.

The chain's CDR3 is CASSFHQQKGWEQYF. The CDR3 nucleotides read TGTGCCAGCAGTTTCCATCAACAGAAGGGCTGGGAGCAGTACTTC. The J gene is TRBJ2-7, the V gene TRBV28; no clear D gene. Germline CDR1 and CDR2: MDHEN and SYDVKM. The CDR3 extends over 15 amino acids. Trimming removed 3 bases at V and 7 bases at J, with 19 bases between.

The table lists this clonotype with many counts. The chain has TRBV6-5 and TRBJ2-5; D might be TRBD2 (6 bases). CDR3 length: 15 amino acids. The V end lost 6 bases, the J end lost 5 bases, and 19 bases lay between the germline ends. CDR1 and CDR2 (germline): MNHEY, SVGAGI. CDR3 loop: CASSTGLRAGETQYF. In nucleotides, the CDR3 is TGTGCCAGCAGCACCGGACTACGGGCCGGTGAGACCCAGTACTTC.

This clonotype was detected a few times. The V call is TRBV6-2 or TRBV6-3, the J call TRBJ2-3; 7 bases align to TRBD2. Germline loops: CDR1 MNHEY, CDR2 SVGEGT. There are 17 residues in the CDR3. Trimming removed 3 bases from V and 1 base from J; junction bases left unmatched: 10. The CDR3 DNA reads TGTGCCAGCAGTTATCCTGGTAGCGGGCCACGCACAGATACGCAGTATTTT. It is translated as CASSYPGSGPRTDTQYF.

Only a few counts were recorded for this clonotype. The chain has TRBV25-1 and TRBJ2-3; D is uncertain. The CDR3 has 13 amino acids. The germline V and J ends were trimmed by 2 bases and 4 bases, with 7 bases remaining between them. CDR1 is MGHDK, CDR2 SYGVNS, per germline. The CDR3 bases are TGTGCCAGCAGTGAACGGAGCCCAGATACGCAGTATTTT. Its translation: CASSERSPDTQYF.

This clonotype was seen ten or more times. This chain's CDR3 is CASSFLPGQPQHF. As DNA, the CDR3 is TGTGCCAGCAGCTTTTTACCGGGTCAGCCCCAGCATTTT. V is TRBV7-2 and J is TRBJ1-5; D gene ambiguous. The ends were cut back, 3 bases at V and 6 bases at J, with 9 bases in the middle. The CDR3 spans 13 residues. Germline CDR1 reads SGHTA; CDR2 reads FQGNSA.